Sequencing of this T cell receptor beta chain was carried out in a study of blood T cell repertoires in COVID-19. In the study overall: Samples representing acute and convalescent COVID-19 were sourced from the United States, Italy and Spain.

Seattle participants joined during active infection and were tracked over time. From germline, CDR1 is SEHNR and CDR2 FQNEAQ (reference sequence). The V and J ends lost 6 bases and 8 bases, in that order; junction bases with no gene match: 5. The CDR3 runs to 13 residues. The protocol was immunoSEQ multiplex PCR, while the TCRdb copy is restricted to in-frame clones and leaves out a portion. Counted here are 300,000 to 400,000 clones, around 88% occurring once; the ten biggest clones make up approximately 1.6%. This TCR derives from a woman aged 30 to 39 with COVID-19, enrolled during active disease. The J gene is TRBJ2-1, the V gene TRBV7-9, with TRBD1 matching 9 bases. What was sequenced was peripheral blood. Here the CDR3 DNA reads TGTGCCAGCAGGGGACAGGGTGCCGATGAGCAGTTCTTC. It is translated as CASRGQGADEQFF.